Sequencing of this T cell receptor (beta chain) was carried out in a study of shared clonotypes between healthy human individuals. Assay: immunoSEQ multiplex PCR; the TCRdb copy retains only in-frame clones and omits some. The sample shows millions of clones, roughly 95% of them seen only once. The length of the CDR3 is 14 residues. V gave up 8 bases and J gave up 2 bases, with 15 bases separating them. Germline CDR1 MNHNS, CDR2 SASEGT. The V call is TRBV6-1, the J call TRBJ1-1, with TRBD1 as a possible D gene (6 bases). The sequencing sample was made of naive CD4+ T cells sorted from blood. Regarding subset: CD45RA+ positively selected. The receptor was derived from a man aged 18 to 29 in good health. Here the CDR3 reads CASRSPGANTEAFF. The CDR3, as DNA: TGTGCCAGCCGAAGCCCGGGGGCCAACACTGAAGCTTTCTTT.